This TCR beta chain was recovered during a study of response to subunit inactivated influenza vaccine (dated by TCRdb to 2016 to 2019). About the investigation overall: Deep quantitative T cell receptor repertoire profiling was used in the study to track responses to a trivalent subunit inactivated influenza vaccine.

The library was built by means of RT-PCR. Sequencing took place on an Illumina HiSeq 2500. TCRdb reran the public reads through fastp at Q25 and MiXCR, keeping productive beta chains. CDR3 protein duplicates are merged, each entry listing the most common genes and DNA. Across this sample there are around 650,000 distinct CDR3 sequences, with around 16% seen only once. Of the sample, roughly 11% falls within the top ten clones. The CDR3 contains 13 residues, cysteine and phenylalanine counted. The only DNA kept is the CDR3, 39 bases in frame from the first base. Trimming takes 3 bases off V and 7 bases off J; junction bases not matched to a gene: 2. The CDR1 and CDR2 encoded by the germline V gene (reference sequence) are MNHEY and SMNVEV. This clonotype was recorded a few times. Its antigen specificity is not known. No base quality values were provided; no much bigger clone lies one nucleotide off. General findings and caveats noted by the study authors: According to the authors, only a limited number of new T cells may be recruited by each seasonal influenza vaccination.

The V and J segments used are TRBV27 and TRBJ1-2; 10 of the junction bases match TRBD1. The sequenced sample was PBMCs from blood, obtained 12 days after vaccination. The receptor was isolated from a man aged 45-65 years who received an inactivated influenza vaccine. Donor details come from another sample of the same person, matched by shared clones. The nucleotide sequence is TGTGCCAGCAGTTTCCGGGACAGGGGTGGCTACACCTTC. Translated, it gives CASSFRDRGGYTF.